This TCR beta chain stems from a study of T cell responses to AZD1222 COVID-19 vaccine. General observations from the study: Seropositivity was recorded at baseline in only 6 or 7 AZD1222 recipients. Reports indicate that nearly half of spike-specific TCRs are directed at unmutated variant regions.

Pooling was applied to second doses at about 4 or about 12 weeks. Of note for this clone: Its matching antigen is unknown.

Measured with immunoSEQ multiplex PCR; TCRdb has only the in-frame clones, and not every one. Here the sample spans some 88,000 clones, 90% being singletons. The CDR3 is 13 amino acids. Germline CDR1 and CDR2: KGHSH and LQKENI. V lost 2 bases to trimming and J lost 5 bases; unmatched junction nucleotides: 1. The sequence came from an adult who received the AZD1222 COVID-19 vaccine. Material: peripheral blood, obtained 28 days after the second AZD1222 dose. The chain recombines TRBV18 with TRBJ1-2; TRBD1 matches 8 bases. The CDR3 loop reads CASSPTGGYGYTF. Here the CDR3 DNA reads TGTGCCAGCTCACCAACAGGGGGGTATGGCTACACCTTC.